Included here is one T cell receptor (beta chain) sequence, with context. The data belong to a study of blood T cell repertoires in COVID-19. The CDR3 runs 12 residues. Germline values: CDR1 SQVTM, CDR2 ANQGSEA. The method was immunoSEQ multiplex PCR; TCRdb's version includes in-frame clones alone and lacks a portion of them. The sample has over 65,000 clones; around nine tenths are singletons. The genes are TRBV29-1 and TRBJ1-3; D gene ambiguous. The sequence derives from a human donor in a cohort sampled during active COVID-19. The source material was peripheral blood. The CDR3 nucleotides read TGCAGTGCAGAAGTCCCTGGAAACACCATATATTTT. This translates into CSAEVPGNTIYF.